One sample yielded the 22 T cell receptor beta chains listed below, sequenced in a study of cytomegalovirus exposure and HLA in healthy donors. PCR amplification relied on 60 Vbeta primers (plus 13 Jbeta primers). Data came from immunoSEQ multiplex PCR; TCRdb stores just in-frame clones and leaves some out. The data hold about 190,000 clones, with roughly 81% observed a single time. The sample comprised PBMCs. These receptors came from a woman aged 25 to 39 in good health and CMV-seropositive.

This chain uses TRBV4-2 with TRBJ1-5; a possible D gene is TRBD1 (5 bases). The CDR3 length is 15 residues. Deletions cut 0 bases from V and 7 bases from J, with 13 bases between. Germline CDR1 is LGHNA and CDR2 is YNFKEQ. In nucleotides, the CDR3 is TGTGCCAGCAGCCAAGACGGGGGGGTGGGGCAGCCCCAGCATTTT. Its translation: CASSQDGGVGQPQHF.

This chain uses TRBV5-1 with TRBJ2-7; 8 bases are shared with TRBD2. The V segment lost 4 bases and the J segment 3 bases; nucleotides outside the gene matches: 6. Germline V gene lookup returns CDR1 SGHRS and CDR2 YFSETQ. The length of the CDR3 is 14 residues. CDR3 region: CASSRSGGDYEQYF. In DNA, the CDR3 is TGCGCCAGCAGCAGGTCGGGAGGGGACTACGAGCAGTACTTC.

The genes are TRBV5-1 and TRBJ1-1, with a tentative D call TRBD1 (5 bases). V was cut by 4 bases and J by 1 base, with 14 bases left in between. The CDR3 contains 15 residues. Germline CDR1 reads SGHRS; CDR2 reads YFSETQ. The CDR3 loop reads CASSQRDAGNTEAFF. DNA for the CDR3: TGCGCCAGCAGCCAGCGGGACGCGGGGAACACTGAAGCTTTCTTT.

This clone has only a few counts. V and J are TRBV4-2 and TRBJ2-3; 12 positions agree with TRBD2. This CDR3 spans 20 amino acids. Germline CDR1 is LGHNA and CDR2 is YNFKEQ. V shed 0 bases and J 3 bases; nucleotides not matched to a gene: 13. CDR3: CASSQDYLAGGPRGTDTQYF. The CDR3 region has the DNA TGTGCCAGCAGCCAAGATTATCTAGCGGGGGGGCCGCGGGGGACAGATACGCAGTATTTT.

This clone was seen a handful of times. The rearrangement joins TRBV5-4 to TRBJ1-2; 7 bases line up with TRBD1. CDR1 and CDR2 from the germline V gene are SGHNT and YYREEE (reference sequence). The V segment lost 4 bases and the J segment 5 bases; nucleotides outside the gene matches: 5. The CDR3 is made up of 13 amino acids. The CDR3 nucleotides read TGTGCCAGCAGCACCCGGGACAGTTATGGCTACACCTTC. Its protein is CASSTRDSYGYTF.

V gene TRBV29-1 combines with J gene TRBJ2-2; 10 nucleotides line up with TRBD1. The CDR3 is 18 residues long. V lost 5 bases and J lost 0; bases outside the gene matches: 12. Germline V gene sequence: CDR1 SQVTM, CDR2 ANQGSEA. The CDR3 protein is CSVPGTGVMHSNTGELFF. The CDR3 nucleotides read TGCAGCGTTCCCGGGACAGGGGTTATGCACTCGAACACCGGGGAGCTGTTTTTT.

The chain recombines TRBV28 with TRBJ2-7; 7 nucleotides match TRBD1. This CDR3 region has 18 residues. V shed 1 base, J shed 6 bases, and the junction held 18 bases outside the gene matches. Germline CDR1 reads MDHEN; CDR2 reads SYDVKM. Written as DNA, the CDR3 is TGTGCCAGCAGTTTATATCGAGGGAGACAGGGTTCTATCATCGAGCAGTACTTC. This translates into CASSLYRGRQGSIIEQYF.

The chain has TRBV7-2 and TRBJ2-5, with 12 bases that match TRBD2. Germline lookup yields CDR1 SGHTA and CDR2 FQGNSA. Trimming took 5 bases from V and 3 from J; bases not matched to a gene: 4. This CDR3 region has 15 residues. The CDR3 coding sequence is TGTGCCAGCAGCCCCGGACTAGCGGGGAAAGAGACCCAGTACTTC. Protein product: CASSPGLAGKETQYF. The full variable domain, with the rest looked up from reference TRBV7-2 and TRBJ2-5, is GAGVSQSPSNKVTEKGKDVELRCDPISGHTALYWYRQSLGQGLEFLIYFQGNSAPDKSGLPSDRFSAERTGGSVSTLTIQRTQQEDSAVYLCASSPGLAGKETQYFGPGTRLLVL.

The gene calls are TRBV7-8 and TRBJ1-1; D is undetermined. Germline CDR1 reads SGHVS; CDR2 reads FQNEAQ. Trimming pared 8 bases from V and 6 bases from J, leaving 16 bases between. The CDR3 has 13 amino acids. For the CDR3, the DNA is TGTGCCAGCGCGGCGGGATTGCGCTCTGAAGCTTTCTTT. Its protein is CASAAGLRSEAFF.

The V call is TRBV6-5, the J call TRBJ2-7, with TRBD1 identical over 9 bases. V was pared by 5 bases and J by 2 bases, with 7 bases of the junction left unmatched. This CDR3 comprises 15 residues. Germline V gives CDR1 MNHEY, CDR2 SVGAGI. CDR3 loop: CASSPRDRVPYEQYF. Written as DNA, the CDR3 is TGTGCCAGCAGTCCCCGGGACAGGGTCCCCTACGAGCAGTACTTC.

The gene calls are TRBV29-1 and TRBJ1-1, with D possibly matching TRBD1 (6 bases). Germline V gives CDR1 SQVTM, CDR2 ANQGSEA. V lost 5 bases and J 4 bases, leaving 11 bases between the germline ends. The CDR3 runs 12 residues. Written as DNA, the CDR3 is TGCAGCGTTTACAGGGTTGGCACTGAAGCTTTCTTT. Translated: CSVYRVGTEAFF.

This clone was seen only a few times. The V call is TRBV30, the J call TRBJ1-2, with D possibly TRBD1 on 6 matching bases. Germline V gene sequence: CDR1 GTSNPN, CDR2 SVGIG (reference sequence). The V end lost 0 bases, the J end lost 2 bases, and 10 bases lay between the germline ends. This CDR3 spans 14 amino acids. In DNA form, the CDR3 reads TGTGCCTGGAGTGTTTACAGGGAAAACTATGGCTACACCTTC. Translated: CAWSVYRENYGYTF.

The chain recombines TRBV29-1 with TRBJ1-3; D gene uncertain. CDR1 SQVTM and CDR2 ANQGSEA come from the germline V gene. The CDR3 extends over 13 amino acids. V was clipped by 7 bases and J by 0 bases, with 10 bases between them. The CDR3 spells CSGQDHSGNTIYF. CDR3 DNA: TGCAGCGGGCAGGATCACTCTGGAAACACCATATATTTT.

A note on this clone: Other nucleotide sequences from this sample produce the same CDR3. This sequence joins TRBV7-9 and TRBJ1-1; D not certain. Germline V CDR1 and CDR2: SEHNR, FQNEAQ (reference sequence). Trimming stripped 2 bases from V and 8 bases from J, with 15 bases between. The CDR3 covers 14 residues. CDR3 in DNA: TGTGCCAGCAGCTTAATGGCGCCGGGAGGGGAAGCTTTCTTT. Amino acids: CASSLMAPGGEAFF.

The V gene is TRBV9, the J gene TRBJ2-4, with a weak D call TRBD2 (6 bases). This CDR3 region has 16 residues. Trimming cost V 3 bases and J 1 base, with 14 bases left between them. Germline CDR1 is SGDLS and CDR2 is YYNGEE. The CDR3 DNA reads TGTGCCAGCAGCGAGGGCCCTGCGGGGGCCAAAAACATTCAGTACTTC. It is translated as CASSEGPAGAKNIQYF.

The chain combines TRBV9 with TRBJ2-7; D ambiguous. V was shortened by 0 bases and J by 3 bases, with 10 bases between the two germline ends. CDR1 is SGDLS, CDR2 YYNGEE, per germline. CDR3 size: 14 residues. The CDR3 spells CASSVGTDHYEQYF. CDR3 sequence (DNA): TGTGCCAGCAGCGTAGGCACAGACCACTACGAGCAGTACTTC. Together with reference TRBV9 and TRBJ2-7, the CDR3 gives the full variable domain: DSGVTQTPKHLITATGQRVTLRCSPRSGDLSVYWYQQSLDQGLQFLIQYYNGEERAKGNILERFSAQQFPDLHSELNLSSLELGDSALYFCASSVGTDHYEQYFGPGTRLTVT.

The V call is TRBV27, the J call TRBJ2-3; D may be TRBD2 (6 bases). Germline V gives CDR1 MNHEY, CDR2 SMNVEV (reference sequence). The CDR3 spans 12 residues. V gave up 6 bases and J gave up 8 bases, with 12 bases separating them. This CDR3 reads CASSLTRGTQYF. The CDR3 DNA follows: TGTGCCAGCAGCCTCACGCGGGGTACGCAGTATTTT.

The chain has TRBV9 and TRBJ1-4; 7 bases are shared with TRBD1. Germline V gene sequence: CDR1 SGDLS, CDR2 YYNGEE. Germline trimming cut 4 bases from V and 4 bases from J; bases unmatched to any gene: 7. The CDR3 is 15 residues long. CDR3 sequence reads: CASSSRDSYNEKLFF. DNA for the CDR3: TGTGCCAGCAGCTCCCGGGACAGCTATAATGAAAAACTGTTTTTT.

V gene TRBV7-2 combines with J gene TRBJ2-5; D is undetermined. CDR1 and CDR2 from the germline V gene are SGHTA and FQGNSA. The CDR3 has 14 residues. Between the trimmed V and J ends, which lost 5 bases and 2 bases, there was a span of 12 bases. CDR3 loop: CASSPFSGQETQYF. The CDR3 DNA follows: TGTGCCAGCAGCCCCTTTTCGGGTCAAGAGACCCAGTACTTC.

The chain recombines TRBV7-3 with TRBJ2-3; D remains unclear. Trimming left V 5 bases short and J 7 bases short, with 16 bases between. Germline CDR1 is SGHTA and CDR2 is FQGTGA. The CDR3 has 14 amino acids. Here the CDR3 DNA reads TGTGCCAGCAGCCGAGATGCGGAAGCGAATACGCAGTATTTT. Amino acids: CASSRDAEANTQYF.

The CDR3 DNA is TGCGCCAGCAGCTTGAATCAGGGAGATACGCAGTATTTT. It specifies CASSLNQGDTQYF. V and J are TRBV5-1 and TRBJ2-3, with D possibly TRBD1 on 5 matching bases. The length of the CDR3 is 13 residues. Trimming pared 1 base from V and 5 bases from J, leaving 8 bases between. Germline values: CDR1 SGHRS, CDR2 YFSETQ.

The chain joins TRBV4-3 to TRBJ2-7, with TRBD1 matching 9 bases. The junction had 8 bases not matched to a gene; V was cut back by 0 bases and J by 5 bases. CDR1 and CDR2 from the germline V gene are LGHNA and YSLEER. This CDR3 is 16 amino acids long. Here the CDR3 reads CASSQDPGTGFHEQYF. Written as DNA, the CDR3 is TGCGCCAGCAGCCAAGATCCCGGGACAGGGTTCCACGAGCAGTACTTC.